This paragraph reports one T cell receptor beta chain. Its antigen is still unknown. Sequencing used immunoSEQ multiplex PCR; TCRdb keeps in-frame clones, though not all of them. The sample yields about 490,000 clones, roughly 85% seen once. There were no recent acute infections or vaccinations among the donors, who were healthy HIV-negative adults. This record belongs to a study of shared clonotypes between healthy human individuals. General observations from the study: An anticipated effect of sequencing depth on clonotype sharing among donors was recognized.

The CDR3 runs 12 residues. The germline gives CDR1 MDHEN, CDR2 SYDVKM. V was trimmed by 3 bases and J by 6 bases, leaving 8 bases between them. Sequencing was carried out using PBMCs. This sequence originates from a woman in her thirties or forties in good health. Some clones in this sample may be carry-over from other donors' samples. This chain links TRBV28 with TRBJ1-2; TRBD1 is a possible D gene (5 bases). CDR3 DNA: TGTGCCAGCAGTTTTGAAGGGGATGGCTACACCTTC. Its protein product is CASSFEGDGYTF.